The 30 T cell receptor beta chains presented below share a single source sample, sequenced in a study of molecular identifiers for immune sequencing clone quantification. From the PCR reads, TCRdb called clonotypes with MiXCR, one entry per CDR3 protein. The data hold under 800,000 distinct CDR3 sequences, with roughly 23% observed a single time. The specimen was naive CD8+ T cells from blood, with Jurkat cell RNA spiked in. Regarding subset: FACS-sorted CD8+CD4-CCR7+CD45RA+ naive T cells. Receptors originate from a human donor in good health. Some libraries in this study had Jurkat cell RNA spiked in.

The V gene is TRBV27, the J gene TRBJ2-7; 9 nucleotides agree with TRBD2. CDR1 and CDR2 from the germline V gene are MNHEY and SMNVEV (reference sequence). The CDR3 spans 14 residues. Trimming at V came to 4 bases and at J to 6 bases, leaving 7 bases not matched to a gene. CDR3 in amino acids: CASSSGLARGEQYF. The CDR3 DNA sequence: TGTGCCAGCAGTTCCGGACTAGCGAGGGGCGAGCAGTACTTC.

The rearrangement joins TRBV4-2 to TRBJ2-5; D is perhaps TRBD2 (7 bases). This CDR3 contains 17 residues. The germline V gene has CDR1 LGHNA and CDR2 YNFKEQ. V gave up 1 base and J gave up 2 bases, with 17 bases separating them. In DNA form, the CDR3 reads TGTGCCAGCAGCCAAGGGGGGGGCTGGGGGGCACAAGAGACCCAGTACTTC. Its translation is CASSQGGGWGAQETQYF.

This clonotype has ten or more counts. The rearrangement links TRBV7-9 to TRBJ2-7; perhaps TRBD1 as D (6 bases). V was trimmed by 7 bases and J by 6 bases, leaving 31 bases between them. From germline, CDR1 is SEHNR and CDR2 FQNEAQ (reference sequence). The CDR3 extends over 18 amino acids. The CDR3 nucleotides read TGTGCCAGCACCGATACTCACCAGGGGACGAGGGGTCCCCTCGAGCAGTACTTC. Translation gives CASTDTHQGTRGPLEQYF.

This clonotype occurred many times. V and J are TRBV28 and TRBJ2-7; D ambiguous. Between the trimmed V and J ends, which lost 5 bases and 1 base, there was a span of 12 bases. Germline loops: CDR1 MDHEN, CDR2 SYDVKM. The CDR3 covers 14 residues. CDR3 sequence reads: CASSPPAQSYEQYF. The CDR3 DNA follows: TGTGCCAGCAGTCCCCCTGCTCAGTCCTACGAGCAGTACTTC.

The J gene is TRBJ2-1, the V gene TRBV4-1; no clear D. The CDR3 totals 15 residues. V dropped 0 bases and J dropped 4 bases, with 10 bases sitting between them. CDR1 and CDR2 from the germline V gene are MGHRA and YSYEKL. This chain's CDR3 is CASSQDSAIYNEQFF. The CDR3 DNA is TGCGCCAGCAGCCAAGATTCGGCTATTTACAATGAGCAGTTCTTC.

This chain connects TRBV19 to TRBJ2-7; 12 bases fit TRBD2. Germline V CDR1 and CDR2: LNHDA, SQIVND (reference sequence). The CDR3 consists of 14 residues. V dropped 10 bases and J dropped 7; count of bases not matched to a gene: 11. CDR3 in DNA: TGTGCCACCCAGGCGACTAGCGGGAGTGAGGAGCAGTACTTC. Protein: CATQATSGSEEQYF.

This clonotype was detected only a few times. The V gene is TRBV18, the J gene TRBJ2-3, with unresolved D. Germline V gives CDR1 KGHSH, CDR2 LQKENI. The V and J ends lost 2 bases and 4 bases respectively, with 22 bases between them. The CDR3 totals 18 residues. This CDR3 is CASSPGIWQSAAADTQYF. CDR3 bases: TGTGCCAGCTCACCAGGAATTTGGCAAAGTGCCGCCGCAGATACGCAGTATTTT.

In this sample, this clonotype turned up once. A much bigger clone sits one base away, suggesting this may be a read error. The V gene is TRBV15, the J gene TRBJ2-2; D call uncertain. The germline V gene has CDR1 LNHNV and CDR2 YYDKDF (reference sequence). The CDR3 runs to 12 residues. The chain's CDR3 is CVTSKKTGELFF. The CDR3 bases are TGTGTCACCAGCAAGAAAACCGGGGAGCTGTTTTTT. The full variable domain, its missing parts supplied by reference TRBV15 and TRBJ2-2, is DAMVIQNPRYQVTQFGKPVTLSCSQTLNHNVMYWYQQKSSQAPKLLFHYYDKDFNNEADTPDNFQSRRPNTSFCFLDIRSPGLGDTAMYLCVTSKKTGELFFGEGSRLTVL.

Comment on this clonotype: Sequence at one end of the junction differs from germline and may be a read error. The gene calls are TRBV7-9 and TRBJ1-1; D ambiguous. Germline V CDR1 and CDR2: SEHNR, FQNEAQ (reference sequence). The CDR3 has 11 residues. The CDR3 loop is CSSSLTPGAFF. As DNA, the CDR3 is TGTTCCAGCAGCTTAACCCCCGGGGCTTTCTTT.

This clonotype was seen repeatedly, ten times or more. CDR3 in DNA: TGCAGTGCCACGGACAGGGATCCAGATACGCAGTATTTT. This encodes CSATDRDPDTQYF. The V call is TRBV20-1, the J call TRBJ2-3; 8 nucleotides match TRBD1. The junction had 6 bases not matched to a gene; V was cut back by 6 bases and J by 4 bases. CDR1 DFQATT and CDR2 SNEGSKA come from the germline V gene (reference sequence). The CDR3 runs to 13 residues.

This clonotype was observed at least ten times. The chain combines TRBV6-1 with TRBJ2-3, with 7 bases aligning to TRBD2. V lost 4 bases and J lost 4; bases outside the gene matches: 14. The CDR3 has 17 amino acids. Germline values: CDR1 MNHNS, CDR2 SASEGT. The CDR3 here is CASSARGEASGPDTQYF. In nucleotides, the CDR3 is TGTGCCAGCAGTGCCCGAGGGGAGGCTAGCGGTCCAGATACGCAGTATTTT.

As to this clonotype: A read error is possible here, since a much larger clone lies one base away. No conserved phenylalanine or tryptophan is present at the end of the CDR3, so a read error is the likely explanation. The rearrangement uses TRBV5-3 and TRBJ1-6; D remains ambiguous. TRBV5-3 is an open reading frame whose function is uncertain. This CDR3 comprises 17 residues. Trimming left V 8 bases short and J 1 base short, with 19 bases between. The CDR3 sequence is CASSPWVRRSYNSPLHL. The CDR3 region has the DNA TGTGCCAGCAGCCCCTGGGTCCGCAGGTCCTATAATTCACCCCTCCACCTT.

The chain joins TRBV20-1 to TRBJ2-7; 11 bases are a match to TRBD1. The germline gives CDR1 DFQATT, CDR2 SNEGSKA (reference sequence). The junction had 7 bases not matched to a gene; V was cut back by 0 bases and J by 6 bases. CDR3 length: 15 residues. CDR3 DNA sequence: TGCAGTGCTAGAGATCTGGGGACAGGGGGGTCCGAGCAGTACTTC. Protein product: CSARDLGTGGSEQYF.

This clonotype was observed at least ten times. The CDR3 here is CASSPGTGQYEQYF. The CDR3 coding sequence is TGTGCCAGCAGCCCGGGGACAGGGCAATACGAGCAGTACTTC. The chain recombines TRBV7-2 with TRBJ2-7; the match to TRBD1 covers 9 bases. The V segment lost 5 bases and the J segment 4 bases; nucleotides outside the gene matches: 6. The germline V gene has CDR1 SGHTA and CDR2 FQGNSA. The CDR3 loop spans 14 amino acids.

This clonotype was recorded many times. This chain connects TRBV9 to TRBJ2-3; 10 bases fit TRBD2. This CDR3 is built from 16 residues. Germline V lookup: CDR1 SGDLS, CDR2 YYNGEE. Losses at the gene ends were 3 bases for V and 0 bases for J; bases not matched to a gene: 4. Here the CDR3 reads CASSASGGSSTDTQYF. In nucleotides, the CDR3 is TGTGCCAGCAGCGCTAGCGGGGGCTCTAGCACAGATACGCAGTATTTT.

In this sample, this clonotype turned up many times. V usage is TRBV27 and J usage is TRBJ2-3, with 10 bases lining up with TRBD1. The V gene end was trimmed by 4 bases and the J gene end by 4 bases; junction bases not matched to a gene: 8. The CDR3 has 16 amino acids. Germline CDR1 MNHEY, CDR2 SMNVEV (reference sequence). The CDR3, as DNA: TGTGCCAGCAGTTCGACAGGGGGCCCCCTAGCAGATACGCAGTATTTT. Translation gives CASSSTGGPLADTQYF.

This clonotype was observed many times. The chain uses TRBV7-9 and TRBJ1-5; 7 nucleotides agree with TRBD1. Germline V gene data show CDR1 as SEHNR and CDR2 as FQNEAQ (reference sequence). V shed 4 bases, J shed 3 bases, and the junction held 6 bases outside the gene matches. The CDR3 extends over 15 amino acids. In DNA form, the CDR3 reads TGTGCCAGCAGCTCCGACAGGGAGAACAATCAGCCCCAGCATTTT. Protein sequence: CASSSDRENNQPQHF.

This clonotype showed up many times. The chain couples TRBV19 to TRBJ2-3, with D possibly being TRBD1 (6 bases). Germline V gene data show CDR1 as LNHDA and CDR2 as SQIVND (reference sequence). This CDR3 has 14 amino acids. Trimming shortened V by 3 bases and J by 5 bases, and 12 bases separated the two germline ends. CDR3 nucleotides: TGTGCCAGTAGTATTGGTGGGGGCGAAGATACGCAGTATTTT. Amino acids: CASSIGGGEDTQYF.

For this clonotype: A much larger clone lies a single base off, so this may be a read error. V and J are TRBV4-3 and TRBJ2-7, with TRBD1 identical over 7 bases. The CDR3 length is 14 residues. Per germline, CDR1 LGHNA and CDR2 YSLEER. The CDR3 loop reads CASGQLQGVHEQYF. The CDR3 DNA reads TGCGCCAGCGGCCAACTCCAGGGGGTTCACGAGCAGTACTTC.

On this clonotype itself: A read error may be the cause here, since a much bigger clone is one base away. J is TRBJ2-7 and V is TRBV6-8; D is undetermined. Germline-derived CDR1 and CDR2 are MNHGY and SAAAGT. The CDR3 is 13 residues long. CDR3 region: CASRLRTPGEQNF. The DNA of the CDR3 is TGTGCCAGCAGACTGCGAACCCCGGGCGAGCAGAACTTC.

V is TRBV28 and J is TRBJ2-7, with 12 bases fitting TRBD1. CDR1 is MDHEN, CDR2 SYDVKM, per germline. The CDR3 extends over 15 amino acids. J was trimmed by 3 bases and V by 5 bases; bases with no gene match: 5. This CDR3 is CASSTGTGGFYEQYF. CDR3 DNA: TGTGCCAGCAGTACCGGGACAGGGGGCTTCTACGAGCAGTACTTC.

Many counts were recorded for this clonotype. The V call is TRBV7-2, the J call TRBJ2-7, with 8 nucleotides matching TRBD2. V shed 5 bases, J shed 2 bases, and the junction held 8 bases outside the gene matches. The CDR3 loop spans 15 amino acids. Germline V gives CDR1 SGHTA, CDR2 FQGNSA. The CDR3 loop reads CASSLNSGATYEQYF. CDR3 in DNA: TGTGCCAGCAGCCTTAATAGCGGGGCCACCTACGAGCAGTACTTC.

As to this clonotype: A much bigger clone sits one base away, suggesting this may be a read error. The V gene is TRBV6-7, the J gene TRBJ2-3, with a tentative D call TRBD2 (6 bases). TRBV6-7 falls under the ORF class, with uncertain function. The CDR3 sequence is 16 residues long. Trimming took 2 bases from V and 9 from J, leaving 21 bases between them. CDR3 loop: CASSYATRALIETQYF. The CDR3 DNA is TGTGCCAGCAGTTACGCGACTAGGGCCCTCATAGAAACGCAGTATTTT.

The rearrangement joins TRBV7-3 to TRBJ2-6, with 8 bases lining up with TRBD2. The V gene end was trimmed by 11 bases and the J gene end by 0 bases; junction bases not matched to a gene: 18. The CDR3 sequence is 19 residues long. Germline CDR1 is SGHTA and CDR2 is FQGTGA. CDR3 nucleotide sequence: TGTGCCCCCCGCCCCCCCGGGGGGGGATTGAGCTCTGGGGCCAACGTCCTGACTTTC. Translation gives CAPRPPGGGLSSGANVLTF.

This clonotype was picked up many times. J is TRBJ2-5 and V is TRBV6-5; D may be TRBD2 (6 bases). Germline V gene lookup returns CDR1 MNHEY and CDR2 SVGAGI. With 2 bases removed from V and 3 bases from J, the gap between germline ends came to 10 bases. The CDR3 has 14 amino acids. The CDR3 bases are TGTGCCAGCAGTTACCAATGGGGGGAAGAGACCCAGTACTTC. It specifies CASSYQWGEETQYF.

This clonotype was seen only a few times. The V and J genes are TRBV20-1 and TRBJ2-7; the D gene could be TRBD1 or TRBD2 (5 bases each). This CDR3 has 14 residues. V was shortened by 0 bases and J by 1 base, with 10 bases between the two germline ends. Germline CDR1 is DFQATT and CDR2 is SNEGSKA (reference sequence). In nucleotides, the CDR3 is TGCAGTGCTAGAGAGGGGACGGGTTCCTACGAGCAGTACTTC. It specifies CSAREGTGSYEQYF.

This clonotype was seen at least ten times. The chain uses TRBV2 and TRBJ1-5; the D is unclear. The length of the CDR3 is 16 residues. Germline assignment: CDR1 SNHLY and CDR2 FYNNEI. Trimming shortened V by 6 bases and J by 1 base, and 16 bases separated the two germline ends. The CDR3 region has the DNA TGTGCCAGCAGAGTCGGTAATCTAGCAAGCAATCAGCCCCAGCATTTT. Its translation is CASRVGNLASNQPQHF.

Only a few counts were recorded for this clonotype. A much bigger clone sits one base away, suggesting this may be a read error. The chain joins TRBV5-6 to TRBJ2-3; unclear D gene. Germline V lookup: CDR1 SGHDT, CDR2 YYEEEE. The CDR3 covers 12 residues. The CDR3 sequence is CAGSFSPDTQYF. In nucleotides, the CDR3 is TGTGCCGGCAGCTTCTCCCCAGATACGCAGTATTTT.

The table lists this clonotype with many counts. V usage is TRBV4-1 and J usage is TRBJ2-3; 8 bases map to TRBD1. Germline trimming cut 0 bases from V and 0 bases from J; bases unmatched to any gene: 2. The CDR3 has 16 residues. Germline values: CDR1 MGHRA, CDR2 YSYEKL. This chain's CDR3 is CASSQDRGLSTDTQYF. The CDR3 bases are TGCGCCAGCAGCCAAGACAGGGGGCTTAGCACAGATACGCAGTATTTT.

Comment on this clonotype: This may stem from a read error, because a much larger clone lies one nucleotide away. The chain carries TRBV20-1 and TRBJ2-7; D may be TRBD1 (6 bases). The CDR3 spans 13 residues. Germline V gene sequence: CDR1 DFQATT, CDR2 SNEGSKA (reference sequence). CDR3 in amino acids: CSVRGPAPYERYF. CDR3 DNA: TGCAGTGTCAGGGGACCAGCTCCGTACGAGCGGTACTTC.